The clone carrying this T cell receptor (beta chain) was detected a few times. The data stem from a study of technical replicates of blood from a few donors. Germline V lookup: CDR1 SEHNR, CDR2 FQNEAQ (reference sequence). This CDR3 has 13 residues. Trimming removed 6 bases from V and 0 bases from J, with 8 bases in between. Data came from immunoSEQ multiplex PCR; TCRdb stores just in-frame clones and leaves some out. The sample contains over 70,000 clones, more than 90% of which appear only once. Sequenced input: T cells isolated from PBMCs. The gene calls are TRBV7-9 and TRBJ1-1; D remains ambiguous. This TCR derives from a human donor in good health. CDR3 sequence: CASSYIVNTEAFF. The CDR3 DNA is TGTGCCAGCAGTTATATAGTGAACACTGAAGCTTTCTTT.